This T cell receptor (beta chain) came from a study of shared clonotypes between healthy human individuals. This CDR3 region has 14 residues. The J segment lost 2 bases and the V segment lost 5 bases, leaving 4 bases of the junction unmatched. Germline V gives CDR1 SSHAT, CDR2 FNYEAQ (reference sequence). Produced via immunoSEQ multiplex PCR; TCRdb's table is partial and in-frame only. The table has 1.4 million or so clones, about 98.5% seen once. The sequence was collected from a man younger than 45 in good health. Source material: naive CD4+ T cells sorted from blood. Subset of the sample: CD45RA+ positively selected. The rearrangement links TRBV7-7 to TRBJ2-3; 7 bases are a match to TRBD1. CDR3 nucleotide sequence: TGTGCCAGCAGCCGGGGACAGTTCACAGATACGCAGTATTTT. The encoded protein is CASSRGQFTDTQYF.